This paragraph reports one TCR beta chain. This entry is derived from a study of blood T cell repertoires in COVID-19. Study background: Acute-phase and convalescent COVID-19 samples originated in the United States, Italy and Spain. PBMCs, B-cell-depleted T cells, or T cells provided the cDNA or gDNA that made up the material.

As handled by the study authors: Counts of nucleated cells, estimated from reference gene primer amplification, were obtained. The repertoire was sequenced with immunoSEQ multiplex PCR; TCRdb's copy has only in-frame clones and lacks some. The DNA was the basis for D and trimming; V, J and clone size are from that table. The sample has some 230,000 clones, approximately 86% seen once. Germline CDR1 and CDR2: MNHEY and SVGAGI. The CDR3 covers 13 residues. Trimming took 11 bases from V and 0 from J, leaving 11 bases between them. Followed over time, Seattle patients had been enrolled while infection was active.

Sequencing used peripheral blood. The sequence was collected from a woman aged 45 to 65 with COVID-19, enrolled during active disease. This chain uses TRBV6-5 with TRBJ1-5; D may be TRBD1 (5 bases). In DNA form, the CDR3 reads TGTGCCGTACAGGTATATAGCAATCAGCCCCAGCATTTT. Encoded protein: CAVQVYSNQPQHF.